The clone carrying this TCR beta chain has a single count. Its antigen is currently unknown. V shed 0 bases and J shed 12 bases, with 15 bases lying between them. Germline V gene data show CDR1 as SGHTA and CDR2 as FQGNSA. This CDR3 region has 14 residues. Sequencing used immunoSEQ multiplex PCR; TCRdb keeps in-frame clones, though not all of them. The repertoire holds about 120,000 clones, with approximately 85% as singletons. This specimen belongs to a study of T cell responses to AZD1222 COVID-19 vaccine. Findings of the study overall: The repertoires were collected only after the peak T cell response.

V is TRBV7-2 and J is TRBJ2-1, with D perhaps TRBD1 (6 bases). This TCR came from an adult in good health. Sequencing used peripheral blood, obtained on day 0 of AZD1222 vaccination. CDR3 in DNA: TGTGCCAGCAGCTTAGCGTCGAAGGGGGTGGGGCAGTTCTTC. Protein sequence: CASSLASKGVGQFF.